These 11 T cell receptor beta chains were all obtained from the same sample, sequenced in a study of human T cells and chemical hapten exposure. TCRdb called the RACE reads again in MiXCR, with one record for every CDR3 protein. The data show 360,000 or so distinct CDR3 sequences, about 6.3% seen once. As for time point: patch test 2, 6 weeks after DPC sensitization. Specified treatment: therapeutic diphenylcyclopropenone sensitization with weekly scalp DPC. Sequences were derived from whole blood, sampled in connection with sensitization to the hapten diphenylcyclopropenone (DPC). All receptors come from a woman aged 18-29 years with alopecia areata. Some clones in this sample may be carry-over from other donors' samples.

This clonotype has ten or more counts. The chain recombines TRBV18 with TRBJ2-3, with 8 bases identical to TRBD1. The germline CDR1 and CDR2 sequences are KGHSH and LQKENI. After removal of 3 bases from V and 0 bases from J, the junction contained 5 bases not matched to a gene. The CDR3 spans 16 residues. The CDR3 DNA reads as TGTGCCAGCTCACCCCAGGGGGCAACTAGCACAGATACGCAGTATTTT. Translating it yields CASSPQGATSTDTQYF.

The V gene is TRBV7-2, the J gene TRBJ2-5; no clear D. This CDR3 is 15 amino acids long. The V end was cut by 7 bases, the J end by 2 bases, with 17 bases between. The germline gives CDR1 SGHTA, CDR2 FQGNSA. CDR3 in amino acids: CASTPPLETQETQYF. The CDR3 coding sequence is TGTGCCAGCACCCCCCCTCTAGAGACTCAAGAGACCCAGTACTTC. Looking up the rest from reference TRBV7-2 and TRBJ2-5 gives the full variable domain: GAGVSQSPSNKVTEKGKDVELRCDPISGHTALYWYRQSLGQGLEFLIYFQGNSAPDKSGLPSDRFSAERTGGSVSTLTIQRTQQEDSAVYLCASTPPLETQETQYFGPGTRLLVL.

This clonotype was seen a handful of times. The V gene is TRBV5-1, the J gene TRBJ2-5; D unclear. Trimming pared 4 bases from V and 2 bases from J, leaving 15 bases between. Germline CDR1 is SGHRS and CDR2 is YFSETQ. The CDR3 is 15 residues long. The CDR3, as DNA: TGCGCCAGCAGCCCGACCCCCAGTCAACAAGAGACCCAGTACTTC. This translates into CASSPTPSQQETQYF.

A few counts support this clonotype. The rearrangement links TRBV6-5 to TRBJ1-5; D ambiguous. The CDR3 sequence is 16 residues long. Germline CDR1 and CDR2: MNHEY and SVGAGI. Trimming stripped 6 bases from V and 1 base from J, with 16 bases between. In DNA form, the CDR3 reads TGTGCCAGCAGCCGCTTTGCCGCGCCGAGCAATCAGCCCCAGCATTTT. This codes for CASSRFAAPSNQPQHF.

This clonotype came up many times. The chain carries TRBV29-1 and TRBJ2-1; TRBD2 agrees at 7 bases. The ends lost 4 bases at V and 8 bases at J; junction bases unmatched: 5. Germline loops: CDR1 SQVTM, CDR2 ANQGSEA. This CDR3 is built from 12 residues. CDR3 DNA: TGCAGCGTTGGCGAGGGGAGGGATGAGCAGTTCTTC. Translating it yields CSVGEGRDEQFF.

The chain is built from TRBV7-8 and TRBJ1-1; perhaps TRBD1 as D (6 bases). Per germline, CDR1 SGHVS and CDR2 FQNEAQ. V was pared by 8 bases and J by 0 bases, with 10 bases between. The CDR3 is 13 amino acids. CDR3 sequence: CASQGQMNTEAFF. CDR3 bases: TGTGCCAGCCAAGGACAGATGAACACTGAAGCTTTCTTT.

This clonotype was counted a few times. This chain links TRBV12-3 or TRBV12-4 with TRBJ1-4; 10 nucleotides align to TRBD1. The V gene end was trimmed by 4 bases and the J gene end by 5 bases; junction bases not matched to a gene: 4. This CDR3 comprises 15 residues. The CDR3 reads CASSSGQGSNEKLFF. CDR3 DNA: TGTGCCAGCAGTTCGGGACAGGGGTCCAATGAAAAACTGTTTTTT.

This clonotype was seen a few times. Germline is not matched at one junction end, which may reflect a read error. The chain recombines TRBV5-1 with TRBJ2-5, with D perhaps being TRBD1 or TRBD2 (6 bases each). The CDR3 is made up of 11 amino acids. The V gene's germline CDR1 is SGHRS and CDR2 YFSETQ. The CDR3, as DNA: TGCGCCAGCAGCTTGGAGGGGGAGGAGTCCTTC. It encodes CASSLEGEESF. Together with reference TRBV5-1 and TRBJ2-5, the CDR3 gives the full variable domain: KAGVTQTPRYLIKTRGQQVTLSCSPISGHRSVSWYQQTPGQGLQFLFEYFSETQRNKGNFPGRFSGRQFSNSRSEMNVSTLELGDSALYLCASSLEGEESFGPGTRLLVL.

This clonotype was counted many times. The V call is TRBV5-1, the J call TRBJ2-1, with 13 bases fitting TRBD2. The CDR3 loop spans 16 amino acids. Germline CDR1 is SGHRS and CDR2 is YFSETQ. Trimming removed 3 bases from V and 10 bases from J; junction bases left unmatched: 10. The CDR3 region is CASSWTLAGGPEEQFF. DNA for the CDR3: TGCGCCAGCAGCTGGACACTAGCGGGGGGGCCCGAAGAGCAGTTCTTC. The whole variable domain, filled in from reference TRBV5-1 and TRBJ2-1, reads KAGVTQTPRYLIKTRGQQVTLSCSPISGHRSVSWYQQTPGQGLQFLFEYFSETQRNKGNFPGRFSGRQFSNSRSEMNVSTLELGDSALYLCASSWTLAGGPEEQFFGPGTRLTVL.

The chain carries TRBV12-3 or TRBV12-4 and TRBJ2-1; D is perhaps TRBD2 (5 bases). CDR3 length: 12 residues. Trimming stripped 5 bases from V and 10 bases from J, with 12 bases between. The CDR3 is CASSPQTGEQFF. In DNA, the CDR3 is TGTGCCAGCAGTCCCCAGACGGGGGAGCAGTTCTTC.

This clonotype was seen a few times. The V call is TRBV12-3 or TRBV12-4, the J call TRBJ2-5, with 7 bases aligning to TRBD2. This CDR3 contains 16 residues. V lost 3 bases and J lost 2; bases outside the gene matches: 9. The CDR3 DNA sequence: TGTGCCAGCAGTTTGGTCCGAGGGACTACTCAAGAGACCCAGTACTTC. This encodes CASSLVRGTTQETQYF.